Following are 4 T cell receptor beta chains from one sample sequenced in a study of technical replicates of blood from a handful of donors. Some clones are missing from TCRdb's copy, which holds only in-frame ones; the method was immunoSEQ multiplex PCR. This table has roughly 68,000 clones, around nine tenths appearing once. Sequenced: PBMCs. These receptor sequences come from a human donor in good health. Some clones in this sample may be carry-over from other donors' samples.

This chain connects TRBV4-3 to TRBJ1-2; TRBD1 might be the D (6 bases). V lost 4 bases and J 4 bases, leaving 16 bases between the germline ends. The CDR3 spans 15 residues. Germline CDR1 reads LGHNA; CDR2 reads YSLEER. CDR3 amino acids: CASSPTGQPTYGYTF. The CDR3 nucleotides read TGCGCCAGCAGCCCCACGGGACAACCTACCTATGGCTACACCTTC.

CDR3 DNA sequence: TGTGCCAGCAGCACTGGACAGGAGTATTATGAAAAACTGTTTTTT. Its translation: CASSTGQEYYEKLFF. The chain uses TRBV5-6 and TRBJ1-4; TRBD1 aligns across 7 bases. This CDR3 contains 15 residues. The V gene end was trimmed by 4 bases and the J gene end by 6 bases; junction bases not matched to a gene: 9. Germline V lookup: CDR1 SGHDT, CDR2 YYEEEE.

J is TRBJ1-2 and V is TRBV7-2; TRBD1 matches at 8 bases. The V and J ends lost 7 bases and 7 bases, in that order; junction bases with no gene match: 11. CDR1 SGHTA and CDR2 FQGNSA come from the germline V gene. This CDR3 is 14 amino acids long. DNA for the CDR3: TGTGCCAGCACTTTGCGGCAGGACAGGGCTGGCTACACCTTC. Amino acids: CASTLRQDRAGYTF.

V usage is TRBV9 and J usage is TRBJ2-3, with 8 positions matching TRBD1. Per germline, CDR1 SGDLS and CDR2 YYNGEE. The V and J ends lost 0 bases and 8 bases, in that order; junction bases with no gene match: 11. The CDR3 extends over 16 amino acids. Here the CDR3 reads CASSVEGQGISPTQYF. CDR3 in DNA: TGTGCCAGCAGCGTAGAAGGACAGGGCATTTCACCTACGCAGTATTTT.